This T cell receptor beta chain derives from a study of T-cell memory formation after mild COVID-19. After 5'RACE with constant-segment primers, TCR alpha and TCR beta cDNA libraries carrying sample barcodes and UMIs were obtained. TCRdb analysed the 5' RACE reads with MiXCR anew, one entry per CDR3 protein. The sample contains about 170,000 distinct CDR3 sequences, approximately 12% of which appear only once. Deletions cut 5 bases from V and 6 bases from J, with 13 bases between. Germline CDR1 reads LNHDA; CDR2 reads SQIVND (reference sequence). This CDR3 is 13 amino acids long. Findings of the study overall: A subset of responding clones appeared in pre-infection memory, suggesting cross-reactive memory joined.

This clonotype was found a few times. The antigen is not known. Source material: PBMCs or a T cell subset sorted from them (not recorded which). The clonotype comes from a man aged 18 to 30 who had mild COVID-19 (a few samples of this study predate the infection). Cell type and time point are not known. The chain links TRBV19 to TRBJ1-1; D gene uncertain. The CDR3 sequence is CASSQSVSAEAFF. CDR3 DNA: TGTGCCAGTAGTCAGTCTGTGAGCGCTGAAGCTTTCTTT.